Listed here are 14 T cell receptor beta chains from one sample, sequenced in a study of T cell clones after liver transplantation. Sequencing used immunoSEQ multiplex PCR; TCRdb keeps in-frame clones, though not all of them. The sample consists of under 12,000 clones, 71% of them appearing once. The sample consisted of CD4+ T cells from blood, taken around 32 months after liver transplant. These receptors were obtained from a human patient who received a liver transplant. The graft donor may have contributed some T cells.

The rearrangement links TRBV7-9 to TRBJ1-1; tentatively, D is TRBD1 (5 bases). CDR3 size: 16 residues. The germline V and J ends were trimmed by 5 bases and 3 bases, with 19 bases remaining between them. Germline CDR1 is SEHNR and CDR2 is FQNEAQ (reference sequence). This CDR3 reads CASSENGGGWHTEAFF. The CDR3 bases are TGTGCCAGCAGCGAAAATGGGGGAGGTTGGCACACTGAAGCTTTCTTT.

Here the CDR3 reads CASRVEPGQARGAFF. The CDR3 nucleotides read TGTGCCAGTAGAGTGGAACCCGGACAGGCCCGTGGTGCTTTCTTT. This chain uses TRBV19 with TRBJ1-1; TRBD1 matches 7 bases. Germline CDR1 LNHDA, CDR2 SQIVND (reference sequence). J lost 11 bases, V lost 6 bases, and 18 bases had no gene match. CDR3 length: 15 amino acids.

The CDR3 DNA reads TGTGCCAGCACCCCGAAGGAGCTGGGGGGGGACATTCAGTACTTC. Its translation: CASTPKELGGDIQYF. The V and J genes are TRBV2 and TRBJ2-4; 7 bases align to TRBD2. V dropped 7 bases and J dropped 8; count of bases not matched to a gene: 14. The CDR3 is 15 residues long. Germline lookup yields CDR1 SNHLY and CDR2 FYNNEI. Drawing the rest from reference TRBV2 and TRBJ2-4, the complete variable domain is EPEVTQTPSHQVTQMGQEVILRCVPISNHLYFYWYRQILGQKVEFLVSFYNNEISEKSEIFDDQFSVERPDGSNFTLKIRSTKLEDSAMYFCASTPKELGGDIQYFGAGTRLSVL.

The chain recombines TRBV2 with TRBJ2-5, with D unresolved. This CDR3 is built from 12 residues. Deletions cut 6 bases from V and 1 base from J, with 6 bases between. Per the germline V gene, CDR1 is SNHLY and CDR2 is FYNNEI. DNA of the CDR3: TGTGCCAGCAGGGAAACCCAAGAGACCCAGTACTTC. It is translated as CASRETQETQYF. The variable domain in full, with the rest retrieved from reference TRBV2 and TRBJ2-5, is EPEVTQTPSHQVTQMGQEVILRCVPISNHLYFYWYRQILGQKVEFLVSFYNNEISEKSEIFDDQFSVERPDGSNFTLKIRSTKLEDSAMYFCASRETQETQYFGPGTRLLVL.

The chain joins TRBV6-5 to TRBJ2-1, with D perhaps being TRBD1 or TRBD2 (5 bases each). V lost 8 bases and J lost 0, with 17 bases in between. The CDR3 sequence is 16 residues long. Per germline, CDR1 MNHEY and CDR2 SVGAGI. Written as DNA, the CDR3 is TGTGCCAGCCGTTCTCCCGGGACGGGCTCCTACAATGAGCAGTTCTTC. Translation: CASRSPGTGSYNEQFF.

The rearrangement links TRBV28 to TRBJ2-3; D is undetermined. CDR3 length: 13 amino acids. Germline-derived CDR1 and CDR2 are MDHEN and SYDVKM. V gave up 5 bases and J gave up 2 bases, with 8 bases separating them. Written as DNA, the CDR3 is TGTGCCAGCAGTATGGTGGACACAGATACGCAGTATTTT. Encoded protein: CASSMVDTDTQYF.

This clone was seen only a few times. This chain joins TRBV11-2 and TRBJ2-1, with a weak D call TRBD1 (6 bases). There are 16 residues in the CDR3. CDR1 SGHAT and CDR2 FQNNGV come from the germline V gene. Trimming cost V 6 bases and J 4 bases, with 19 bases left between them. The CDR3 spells CASRPNTGKTYNEQFF. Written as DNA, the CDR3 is TGTGCCAGCAGACCGAACACAGGGAAAACTTACAATGAGCAGTTCTTC.

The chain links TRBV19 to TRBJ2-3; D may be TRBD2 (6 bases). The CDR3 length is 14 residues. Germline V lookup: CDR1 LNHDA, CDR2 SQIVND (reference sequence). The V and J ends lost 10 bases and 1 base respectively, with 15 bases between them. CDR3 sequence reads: CATMGGWGTDTQYF. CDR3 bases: TGTGCCACCATGGGGGGTTGGGGCACAGATACGCAGTATTTT.

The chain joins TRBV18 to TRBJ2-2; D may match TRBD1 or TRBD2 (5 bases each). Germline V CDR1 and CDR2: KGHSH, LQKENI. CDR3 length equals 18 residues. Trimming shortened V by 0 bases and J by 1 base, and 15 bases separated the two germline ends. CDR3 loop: CASSPPMNYGGNTGELFF. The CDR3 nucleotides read TGTGCCAGCTCACCACCAATGAATTATGGGGGGAACACCGGGGAGCTGTTTTTT.

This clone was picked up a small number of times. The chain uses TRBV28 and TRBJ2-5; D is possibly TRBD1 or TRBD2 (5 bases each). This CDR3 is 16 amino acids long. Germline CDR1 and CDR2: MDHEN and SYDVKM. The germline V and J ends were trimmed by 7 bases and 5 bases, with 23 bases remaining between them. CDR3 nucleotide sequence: TGTGCCAGCACCCCGGACTCAACAGGCGTTGTGGAGACCCAGTACTTC. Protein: CASTPDSTGVVETQYF. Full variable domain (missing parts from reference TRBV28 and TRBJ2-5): DVKVTQSSRYLVKRTGEKVFLECVQDMDHENMFWYRQDPGLGLRLIYFSYDVKMKEKGDIPEGYSVSREKKERFSLILESASTNQTSMYLCASTPDSTGVVETQYFGPGTRLLVL.

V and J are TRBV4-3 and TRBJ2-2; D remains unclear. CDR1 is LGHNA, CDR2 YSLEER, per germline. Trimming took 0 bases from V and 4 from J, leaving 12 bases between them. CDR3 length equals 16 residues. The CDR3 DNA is TGCGCCAGCAGCCAAGATTGGCCCTCTAGCACCGGGGAGCTGTTTTTT. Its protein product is CASSQDWPSSTGELFF.

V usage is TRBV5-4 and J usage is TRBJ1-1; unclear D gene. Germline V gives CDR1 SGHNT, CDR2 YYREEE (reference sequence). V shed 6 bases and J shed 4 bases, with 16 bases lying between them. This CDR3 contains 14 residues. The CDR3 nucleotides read TGTGCCAGCATCCCATTCGGGAGTGGCACTGAAGCTTTCTTT. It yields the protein CASIPFGSGTEAFF.

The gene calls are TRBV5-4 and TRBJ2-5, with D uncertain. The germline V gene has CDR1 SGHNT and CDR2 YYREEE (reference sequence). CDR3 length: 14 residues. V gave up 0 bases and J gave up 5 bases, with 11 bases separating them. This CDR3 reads CASSLAIGMETQYF. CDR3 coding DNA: TGTGCCAGCAGCTTGGCCATAGGGATGGAGACCCAGTACTTC.

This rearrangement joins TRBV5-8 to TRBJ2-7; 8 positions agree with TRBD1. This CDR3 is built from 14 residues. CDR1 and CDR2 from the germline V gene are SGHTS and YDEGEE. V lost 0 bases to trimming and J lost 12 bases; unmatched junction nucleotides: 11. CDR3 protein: CASSLDPGQALSYV. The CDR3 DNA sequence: TGTGCCAGCAGCTTGGACCCGGGACAGGCTCTGTCGTACGTC.